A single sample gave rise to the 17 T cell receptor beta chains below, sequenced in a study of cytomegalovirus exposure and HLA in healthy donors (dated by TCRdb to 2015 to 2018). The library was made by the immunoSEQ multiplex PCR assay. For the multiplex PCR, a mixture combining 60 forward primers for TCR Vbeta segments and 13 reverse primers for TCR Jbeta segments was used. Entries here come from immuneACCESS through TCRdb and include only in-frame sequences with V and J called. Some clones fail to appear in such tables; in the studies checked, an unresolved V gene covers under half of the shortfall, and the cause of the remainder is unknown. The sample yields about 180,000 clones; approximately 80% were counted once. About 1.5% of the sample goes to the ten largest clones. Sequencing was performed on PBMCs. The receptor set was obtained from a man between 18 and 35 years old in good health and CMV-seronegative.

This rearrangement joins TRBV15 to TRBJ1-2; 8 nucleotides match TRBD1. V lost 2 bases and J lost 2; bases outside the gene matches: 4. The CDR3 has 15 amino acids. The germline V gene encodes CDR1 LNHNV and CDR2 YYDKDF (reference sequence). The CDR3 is CATSRQRQGNYGYTF. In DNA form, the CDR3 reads TGTGCCACCAGCAGACAACGACAGGGGAACTATGGCTACACCTTC.

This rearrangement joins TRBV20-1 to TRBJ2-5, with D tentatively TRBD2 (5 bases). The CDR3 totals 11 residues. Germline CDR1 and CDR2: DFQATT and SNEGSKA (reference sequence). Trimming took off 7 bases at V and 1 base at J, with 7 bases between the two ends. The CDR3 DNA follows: TGCAGTGGGGGAGTCCAAGAGACCCAGTACTTC. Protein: CSGGVQETQYF.

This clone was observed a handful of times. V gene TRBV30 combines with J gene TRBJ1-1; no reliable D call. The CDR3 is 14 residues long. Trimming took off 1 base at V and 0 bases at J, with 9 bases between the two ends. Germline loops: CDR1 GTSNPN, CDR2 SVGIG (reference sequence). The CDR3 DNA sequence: TGTGCCTGGAGTGCCGGAGACCTGAACACTGAAGCTTTCTTT. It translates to CAWSAGDLNTEAFF.

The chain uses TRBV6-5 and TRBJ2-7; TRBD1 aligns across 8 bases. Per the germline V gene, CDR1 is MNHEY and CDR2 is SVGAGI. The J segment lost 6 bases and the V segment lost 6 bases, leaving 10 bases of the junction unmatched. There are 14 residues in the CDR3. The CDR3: CASRFGQGKGEQYF. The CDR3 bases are TGTGCCAGCAGATTCGGACAGGGTAAGGGCGAGCAGTACTTC.

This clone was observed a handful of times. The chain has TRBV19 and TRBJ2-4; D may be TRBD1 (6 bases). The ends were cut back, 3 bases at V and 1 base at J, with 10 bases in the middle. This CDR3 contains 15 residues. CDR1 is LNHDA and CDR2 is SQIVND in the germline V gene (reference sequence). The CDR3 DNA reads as TGTGCCAGTAGTATTCAGGGGCACGCCAAAAACATTCAGTACTTC. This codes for CASSIQGHAKNIQYF.

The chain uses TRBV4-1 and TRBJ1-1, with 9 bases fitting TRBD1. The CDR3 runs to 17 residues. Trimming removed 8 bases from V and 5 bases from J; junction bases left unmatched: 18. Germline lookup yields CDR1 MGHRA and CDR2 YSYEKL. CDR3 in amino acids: CASHPQGALRKGTEAFF. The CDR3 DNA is TGCGCCAGCCACCCACAGGGGGCCCTGAGGAAAGGGACTGAAGCTTTCTTT.

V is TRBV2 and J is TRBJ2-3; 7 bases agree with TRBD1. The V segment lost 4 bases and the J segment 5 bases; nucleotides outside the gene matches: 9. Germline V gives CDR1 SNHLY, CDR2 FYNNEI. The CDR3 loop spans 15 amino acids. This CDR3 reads CASSVSQGLQDTQYF. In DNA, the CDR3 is TGTGCCAGCAGTGTATCACAGGGGCTCCAAGATACGCAGTATTTT.

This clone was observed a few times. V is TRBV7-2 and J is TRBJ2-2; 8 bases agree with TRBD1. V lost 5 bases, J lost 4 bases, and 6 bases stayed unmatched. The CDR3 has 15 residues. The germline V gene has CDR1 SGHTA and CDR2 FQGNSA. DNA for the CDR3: TGTGCCAGCAGCCCTCAGGGGGCGGTCACCGGGGAGCTGTTTTTT. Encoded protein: CASSPQGAVTGELFF.

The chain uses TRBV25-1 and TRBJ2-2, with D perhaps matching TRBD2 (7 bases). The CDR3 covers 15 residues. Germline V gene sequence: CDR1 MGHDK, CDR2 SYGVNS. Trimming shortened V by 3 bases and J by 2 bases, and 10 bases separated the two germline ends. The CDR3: CASSDGGGNTGELFF. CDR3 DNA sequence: TGTGCCAGCAGTGACGGCGGGGGCAACACCGGGGAGCTGTTTTTT.

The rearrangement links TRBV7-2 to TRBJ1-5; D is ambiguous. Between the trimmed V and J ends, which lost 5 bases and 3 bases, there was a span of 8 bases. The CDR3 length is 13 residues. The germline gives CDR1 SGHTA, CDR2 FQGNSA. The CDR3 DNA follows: TGTGCCAGCAGCGCCGAGGTCAATCAGCCCCAGCATTTT. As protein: CASSAEVNQPQHF.

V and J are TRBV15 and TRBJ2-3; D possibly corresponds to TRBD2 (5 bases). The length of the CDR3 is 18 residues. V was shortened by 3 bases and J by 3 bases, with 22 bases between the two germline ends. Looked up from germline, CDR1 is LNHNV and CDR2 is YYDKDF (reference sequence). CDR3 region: CATSSGWTLGRRTDTQYF. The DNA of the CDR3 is TGTGCCACCAGCAGTGGTTGGACTCTCGGGCGGAGGACAGATACGCAGTATTTT.

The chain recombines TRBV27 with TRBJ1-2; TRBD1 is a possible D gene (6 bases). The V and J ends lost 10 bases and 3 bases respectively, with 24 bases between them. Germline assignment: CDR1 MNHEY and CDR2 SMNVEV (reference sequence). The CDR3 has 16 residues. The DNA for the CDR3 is TGTGCCACCCTCCCTCTTTCGGCAGGGGCCCACTATGGCTACACCTTC. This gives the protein CATLPLSAGAHYGYTF.

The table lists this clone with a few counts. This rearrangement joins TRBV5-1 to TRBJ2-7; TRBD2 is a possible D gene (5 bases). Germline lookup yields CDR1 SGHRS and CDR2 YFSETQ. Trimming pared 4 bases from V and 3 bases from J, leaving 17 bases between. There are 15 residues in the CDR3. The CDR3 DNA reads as TGCGCCAGCAGCCGAGGTGGAGGCTCCCTCTACGAGCAGTACTTC. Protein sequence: CASSRGGGSLYEQYF.

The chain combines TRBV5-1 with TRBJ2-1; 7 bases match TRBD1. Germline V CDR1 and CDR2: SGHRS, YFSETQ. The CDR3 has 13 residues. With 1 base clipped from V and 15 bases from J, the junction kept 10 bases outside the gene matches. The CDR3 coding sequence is TGCGCCAGCAGCTTGCAGGACAGGAGCCCGCCGTTCTTC. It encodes CASSLQDRSPPFF.

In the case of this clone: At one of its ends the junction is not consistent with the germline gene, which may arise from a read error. In DNA form, the CDR3 reads TGTTCCAGCAGCTCGTGGGGGGTCGGAAGCACTGAAGCTTTCTTT. The encoded protein is CSSSSWGVGSTEAFF. The chain joins TRBV7-9 to TRBJ1-1, with D perhaps TRBD1 (5 bases). Germline V gene data show CDR1 as SEHNR and CDR2 as FQNEAQ (reference sequence). This CDR3 region has 15 residues.

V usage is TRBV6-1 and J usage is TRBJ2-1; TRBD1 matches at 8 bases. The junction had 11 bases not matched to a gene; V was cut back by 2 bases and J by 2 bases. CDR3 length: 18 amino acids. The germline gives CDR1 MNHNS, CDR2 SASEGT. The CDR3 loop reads CASSERGFGGQAYNEQFF. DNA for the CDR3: TGTGCCAGCAGTGAAAGGGGGTTCGGGGGACAGGCCTACAATGAGCAGTTCTTC.

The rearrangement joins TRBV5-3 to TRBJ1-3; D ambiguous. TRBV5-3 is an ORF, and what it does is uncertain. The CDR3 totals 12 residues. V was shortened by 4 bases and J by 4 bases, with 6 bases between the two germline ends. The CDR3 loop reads CARSPPGNTIYF. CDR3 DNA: TGTGCCAGAAGCCCCCCGGGAAACACCATATATTTT.